The entry below describes one TCR beta chain. Per the study methods: Estimation of nucleated cell counts relied on the amplification of reference gene primers. TCRdb keeps only in-frame clones here, not all; method: immunoSEQ multiplex PCR. The DNA gave D and trimming, while V, J and clone size come from that table. Here the sample spans about 480,000 clones, 89% being singletons. The data derive from a study of blood T cell repertoires in COVID-19. Study details: The origin of the acute and convalescent COVID-19 samples was the United States, Italy and Spain.

The CDR3 is made up of 22 amino acids. Sequenced input: peripheral blood. The genes are TRBV21-1 and TRBJ1-3; TRBD1, the D gene given by the table, was not confirmed from the DNA. TRBV21-1 is given as a pseudogene. The TCR was taken from a man aged 18 to 30 with COVID-19, enrolled during active disease. The chain's CDR3 is CASSKADRGYPFNAVERNTIYF. The DNA for the CDR3 is TGTGCCAGCAGCAAAGCCGACAGGGGTTATCCTTTCAACGCGGTAGAGAGAAACACCATATATTTT.